These 8 T cell receptor beta chains came from one sample sequenced in a study of PD-1 blockade in classical Hodgkin lymphoma. Data came from immunoSEQ multiplex PCR; TCRdb stores just in-frame clones and leaves some out. The sample has about 24,000 clones; roughly 80% are singletons. Time point noted: cycle 4 day 1 (C4D1), after 6 weeks of nivolumab. In every patient, relapse followed autologous stem cell transplantation, while exposure to brentuximab vedotin differed. The material sequenced was peripheral blood mononuclear cells (PBMCs), taken before the fourth cycle of nivolumab. The receptors here all came from a human donor with classical Hodgkin lymphoma.

The J gene is TRBJ1-6, the V gene TRBV6-5; a possible D gene is TRBD1 (6 bases). The CDR3 extends over 15 amino acids. Trimming took 6 bases from V and 7 from J, leaving 16 bases between them. CDR1 is MNHEY, CDR2 SVGAGI, per germline. The CDR3 reads CASRARAGVNSPLHF. The DNA of the CDR3 is TGTGCCAGCAGAGCCCGGGCAGGGGTGAATTCACCCCTCCACTTT.

The chain couples TRBV10-3 to TRBJ1-6, with D possibly matching TRBD1 (5 bases). Per the germline V gene, CDR1 is ENHRY and CDR2 is SYGVKD. Between the trimmed V and J ends, which lost 7 bases and 8 bases, there was a span of 18 bases. The CDR3 is 15 residues long. The CDR3 loop is CAITRDRELDSPLHF. DNA for the CDR3: TGTGCCATCACACGGGACCGAGAATTGGATTCACCCCTCCACTTT.

The V and J genes are TRBV27 and TRBJ2-3; a possible D gene is TRBD1 (5 bases). This CDR3 has 14 residues. Germline loops: CDR1 MNHEY, CDR2 SMNVEV (reference sequence). V was clipped by 6 bases and J by 2 bases, with 12 bases between them. The CDR3 DNA is TGTGCCAGCAGATCTCAGGGATTCACAGATACGCAGTATTTT. This sequence encodes CASRSQGFTDTQYF.

This chain joins TRBV29-1 and TRBJ2-2; no clear D gene. This CDR3 spans 13 amino acids. CDR1 SQVTM and CDR2 ANQGSEA come from the germline V gene. Trimming took 3 bases from V and 0 from J, leaving 5 bases between them. In DNA, the CDR3 is TGCAGCGTTGATGGGCCGAACACCGGGGAGCTGTTTTTT. Translated: CSVDGPNTGELFF.

The rearrangement joins TRBV9 to TRBJ1-2, with a weak D call TRBD1 (5 bases). Germline V CDR1 and CDR2: SGDLS, YYNGEE. V lost 0 bases to trimming and J lost 2 bases, with 17 bases between them. The length of the CDR3 is 17 residues. CDR3 in DNA: TGTGCCAGCAGCGTAGGAGGTTCGGCAGGGATCAACTATGGCTACACCTTC. As protein: CASSVGGSAGINYGYTF.

This chain joins TRBV7-9 and TRBJ1-4, with D unclear. CDR3 length equals 14 residues. The V end lost 5 bases, the J end lost 7 bases, and 14 bases lay between the germline ends. CDR1 and CDR2 from the germline V gene are SEHNR and FQNEAQ (reference sequence). CDR3 coding DNA: TGTGCCAGCAGCCCCGCCGGCAGTGTTGAAAAACTGTTTTTT. Amino acid sequence: CASSPAGSVEKLFF.

This clone was recorded only once. This chain uses TRBV14 with TRBJ2-1, with TRBD2 identical over 15 bases. The CDR3 is 20 amino acids. Germline lookup yields CDR1 SGHDN and CDR2 FVKESK. The V segment lost 1 base and the J segment 0 bases; nucleotides outside the gene matches: 7. This chain's CDR3 is CASSQGRRTSGRASYNEQFF. The CDR3 bases are TGTGCCAGCAGCCAAGGCCGTCGGACTAGCGGGAGGGCCTCCTACAATGAGCAGTTCTTC.

The chain joins TRBV19 to TRBJ1-1; D might be TRBD1 (5 bases). The germline V gene encodes CDR1 LNHDA and CDR2 SQIVND (reference sequence). The V end was cut by 4 bases, the J end by 4 bases, with 16 bases between. The CDR3 is 15 residues long. The CDR3, as DNA: TGTGCCAGTAGTACCTCAGGGTTGGAGGGCACTGAAGCTTTCTTT. This encodes CASSTSGLEGTEAFF.